The 20 T cell receptor beta chains in this list originate from one sample, sequenced in a study of neurological immune-mediated disorders. TCRdb re-called the 5' RACE reads with MiXCR, one entry per CDR3 protein. The sample yields tens of thousands of distinct CDR3 sequences, 10% seen once. Time point described: longitudinal time-point 1 (baseline). The sample taken for sequencing was PBMCs. Receptors were obtained from a young man in good health.

This clonotype was counted at least ten times. The chain employs TRBV5-1 and TRBJ2-5; 8 bases match TRBD1. This CDR3 is 15 amino acids long. The germline V gene encodes CDR1 SGHRS and CDR2 YFSETQ. J gave up 2 bases and V 1 base, and 4 bases lay outside the gene matches. Here the CDR3 reads CASSLYRDRQETQYF. Written as DNA, the CDR3 is TGCGCCAGCAGCTTGTACCGGGACAGGCAAGAGACCCAGTACTTC.

This clonotype was detected many times. The CDR3 region has the DNA TGTGCCACCAGCAGAGTTGGACTAGCCGATACCTACAATGAGCAGTTCTTC. Translating it yields CATSRVGLADTYNEQFF. J is TRBJ2-1 and V is TRBV15; 8 bases fit TRBD2. With V trimmed by 1 base and J by 2 bases, 7 bases remained unmatched. The germline V gene encodes CDR1 LNHNV and CDR2 YYDKDF (reference sequence). The length of the CDR3 is 17 residues.

At least ten counts were recorded for this clonotype. The chain employs TRBV28 and TRBJ2-3, with 9 bases that match TRBD1. Unmatched junction bases numbered 9, after V lost 8 bases and J lost 3 bases. This CDR3 has 15 residues. Germline CDR1 reads MDHEN; CDR2 reads SYDVKM. CDR3 DNA: TGTGCCAGCGGCTTACCGGGACAGGGTACAGATACGCAGTATTTT. Its translation: CASGLPGQGTDTQYF.

A remark on this clonotype: Possible read error: a much larger clone is one base away. The V gene is TRBV20-1, the J gene TRBJ2-3; 9 positions agree with TRBD2. Per germline, CDR1 DFQATT and CDR2 SNEGSKA (reference sequence). The CDR3 totals 14 residues. The CDR3 sequence: CSAQMGTSTETQYF. In nucleotides, the CDR3 is TGCAGTGCCCAGATGGGGACTAGCACAGAAACGCAGTATTTT.

This clonotype has ten or more counts. The chain recombines TRBV6-5 with TRBJ1-5; TRBD1 is a possible D gene (6 bases). The CDR3 spans 13 residues. Germline V lookup: CDR1 MNHEY, CDR2 SVGAGI. With 6 bases removed from V and 6 bases from J, the gap between germline ends came to 12 bases. The CDR3 DNA reads TGTGCCAGCAGCAACAGGGAGGGTCAGCCCCAGCATTTT. It is translated as CASSNREGQPQHF.

This clonotype turned up a few times. This chain links TRBV29-1 with TRBJ2-7, with D perhaps TRBD2 (6 bases). The CDR3 is 11 residues long. CDR1 SQVTM and CDR2 ANQGSEA come from the germline V gene. The V and J ends lost 7 bases and 7 bases respectively, with 14 bases between them. The CDR3 sequence: CSGGGVSEQYF. In nucleotides, the CDR3 is TGCAGCGGAGGAGGGGTTTCAGAGCAGTACTTC.

The V and J genes are TRBV19 and TRBJ2-4, with D perhaps being TRBD1 or TRBD2 (5 bases each). The CDR3 is 12 amino acids. CDR1 and CDR2 from the germline V gene are LNHDA and SQIVND (reference sequence). With 3 bases removed from V and 8 bases from J, the gap between germline ends came to 8 bases. The CDR3 DNA sequence: TGTGCCAGTAGTATCCTGGGGGACATTCAGTACTTC. It encodes CASSILGDIQYF.

This clonotype was picked up many times. The CDR3 region is CASSDTGGNQPQHF. The CDR3 nucleotides read TGTGCCAGCAGTGACACAGGGGGCAATCAGCCCCAGCATTTT. The chain combines TRBV6-4 with TRBJ1-5; 7 bases align to TRBD1. V lost 2 bases, J lost 2 bases, and 0 bases stayed unmatched. The CDR3 consists of 14 residues. Per germline, CDR1 MRHNA and CDR2 SNTAGT.

This clonotype was seen repeatedly, ten times or more. The chain joins TRBV24-1 to TRBJ2-3; TRBD1 agrees at 7 bases. The CDR3 runs 13 residues. In germline, CDR1 is KGHDR, CDR2 SFDVKD. The V segment lost 4 bases and the J segment 4 bases; nucleotides outside the gene matches: 1. For the CDR3, the DNA is TGTGCCACCAGTGAGAGGGGGCCAGATACGCAGTATTTT. Its translation: CATSERGPDTQYF.

This clonotype was observed at least ten times. The chain carries TRBV3-1 and TRBJ2-1, with D perhaps TRBD2 (5 bases). V gave up 4 bases and J gave up 4 bases, with 11 bases separating them. Germline V CDR1 and CDR2: LGHDT, YNNKEL (reference sequence). There are 14 residues in the CDR3. CDR3 amino acids: CASSPDGVYNEQFF. For the CDR3, the DNA is TGTGCCAGCAGCCCCGACGGGGTTTACAATGAGCAGTTCTTC.

Only a few counts were recorded for this clonotype. The rearrangement links TRBV9 to TRBJ2-1; tentative D call: TRBD2 (7 bases). Trimming cost V 2 bases and J 8 bases, with 17 bases left between them. Germline V gene data show CDR1 as SGDLS and CDR2 as YYNGEE. The CDR3 length is 15 residues. The CDR3 DNA follows: TGTGCCAGCAGCGTTCTAGGGGGAGGGGCCCATGAGCAGTTCTTC. The encoded protein is CASSVLGGGAHEQFF.

The rearrangement joins TRBV20-1 to TRBJ2-1; 10 nucleotides agree with TRBD2. Trimming at V came to 6 bases and at J to 6 bases, leaving 8 bases not matched to a gene. The CDR3 consists of 14 residues. Looked up from germline, CDR1 is DFQATT and CDR2 is SNEGSKA (reference sequence). The CDR3 spells CSAKTGTSVNEQFF. The CDR3 DNA reads as TGCAGTGCAAAAACCGGGACTAGCGTCAATGAGCAGTTCTTC.

Ten or more counts support this clonotype. The rearrangement joins TRBV5-1 to TRBJ2-2, with D unresolved. Trimming removed 7 bases at V and 2 bases at J, with 21 bases between. The CDR3 runs 17 residues. Germline V CDR1 and CDR2: SGHRS, YFSETQ. The CDR3 bases are TGCGCCAGCCGACTTACGGTGGCAGGCCCTAACACCGGGGAGCTGTTTTTT. It translates to CASRLTVAGPNTGELFF.

This clonotype was observed many times. The rearrangement links TRBV5-6 to TRBJ2-5; 8 positions agree with TRBD2. The CDR3 length is 17 residues. V was pared by 0 bases and J by 7 bases, with 14 bases of the junction left unmatched. Germline CDR1 reads SGHDT; CDR2 reads YYEEEE. CDR3 bases: TGTGCCAGCAGCTTGGCGAGGGTCGGGGGGGCGTCCGGGACCCAGTACTTC. The encoded protein is CASSLARVGGASGTQYF. Complete variable domain (other parts from reference TRBV5-6 and TRBJ2-5): DAGVTQSPTHLIKTRGQQVTLRCSPKSGHDTVSWYQQALGQGPQFIFQYYEEEERQRGNFPDRFSGHQFPNYSSELNVNALLLGDSALYLCASSLARVGGASGTQYFGPGTRLLVL.

There are a few counts of this clonotype. Possible read error: a much larger clone is one base away. The J gene is TRBJ2-1, the V gene TRBV28; 7 bases agree with TRBD2. CDR3 length: 15 residues. Germline trimming cut 11 bases from V and 7 bases from J; bases unmatched to any gene: 17. CDR1 and CDR2 from the germline V gene are MDHEN and SYDVKM. CDR3 sequence: CAGGGWWEFINEQFF. The CDR3 nucleotides are TGTGCCGGCGGGGGTTGGTGGGAGTTTATTAATGAGCAGTTCTTC. The variable domain in full, completed from reference TRBV28 and TRBJ2-1, reads DVKVTQSSRYLVKRTGEKVFLECVQDMDHENMFWYRQDPGLGLRLIYFSYDVKMKEKGDIPEGYSVSREKKERFSLILESASTNQTSMYLCAGGGWWEFINEQFFGPGTRLTVL.

The sample holds many counts of this clonotype. The genes are TRBV7-9 and TRBJ2-1, with 10 bases that match TRBD2. Germline-derived CDR1 and CDR2 are SEHNR and FQNEAQ (reference sequence). V dropped 3 bases and J dropped 0; count of bases not matched to a gene: 8. The CDR3 runs to 18 residues. The CDR3 is CASSFRLAGVHSYNEQFF. CDR3 DNA: TGTGCCAGCAGCTTTAGGCTAGCGGGAGTTCACTCCTACAATGAGCAGTTCTTC.

This clonotype was counted ten times or more. This rearrangement joins TRBV5-1 to TRBJ2-2, with D perhaps TRBD1 (5 bases). CDR3 size: 15 residues. Deletions cut 1 base from V and 4 bases from J, with 11 bases between. CDR1 is SGHRS and CDR2 is YFSETQ in the germline V gene. The CDR3 loop is CASSLTQGGTGELFF. For the CDR3, the DNA is TGCGCCAGCAGCTTGACCCAGGGCGGCACCGGGGAGCTGTTTTTT.

There are many counts of this clonotype. This chain links TRBV5-1 with TRBJ2-3; TRBD1 matches 9 bases. CDR3 length equals 15 residues. Germline CDR1 and CDR2: SGHRS and YFSETQ. V gave up 0 bases and J gave up 5 bases; unmatched junction bases: 4. As DNA, the CDR3 is TGCGCCAGCAGCTTGGGGGGACAGGGAGGAGATACGCAGTATTTT. Translation gives CASSLGGQGGDTQYF. Full variable domain (remainder filled in from reference TRBV5-1 and TRBJ2-3): KAGVTQTPRYLIKTRGQQVTLSCSPISGHRSVSWYQQTPGQGLQFLFEYFSETQRNKGNFPGRFSGRQFSNSRSEMNVSTLELGDSALYLCASSLGGQGGDTQYFGPGTRLTVL.

This clonotype was seen at least ten times. The chain joins TRBV29-1 to TRBJ2-1; the D gene is possibly TRBD2 (5 bases). Trimming took off 8 bases at V and 3 bases at J, with 14 bases between the two ends. CDR3 length equals 13 residues. The germline gives CDR1 SQVTM, CDR2 ANQGSEA. The CDR3 is CSLAMTDYNEQFF. In nucleotides, the CDR3 is TGCAGCCTAGCCATGACCGACTACAATGAGCAGTTCTTC.

At least ten counts were recorded for this clonotype. The chain joins TRBV20-1 to TRBJ2-1; 15 bases line up with TRBD2. V was clipped by 2 bases and J by 9 bases; unmatched bases: 5. Germline CDR1 is DFQATT and CDR2 is SNEGSKA (reference sequence). The CDR3 consists of 15 residues. The CDR3 region is CSARLGLAGGSEQFF. Written as DNA, the CDR3 is TGCAGTGCTAGATTGGGACTAGCGGGAGGCAGTGAGCAGTTCTTC.